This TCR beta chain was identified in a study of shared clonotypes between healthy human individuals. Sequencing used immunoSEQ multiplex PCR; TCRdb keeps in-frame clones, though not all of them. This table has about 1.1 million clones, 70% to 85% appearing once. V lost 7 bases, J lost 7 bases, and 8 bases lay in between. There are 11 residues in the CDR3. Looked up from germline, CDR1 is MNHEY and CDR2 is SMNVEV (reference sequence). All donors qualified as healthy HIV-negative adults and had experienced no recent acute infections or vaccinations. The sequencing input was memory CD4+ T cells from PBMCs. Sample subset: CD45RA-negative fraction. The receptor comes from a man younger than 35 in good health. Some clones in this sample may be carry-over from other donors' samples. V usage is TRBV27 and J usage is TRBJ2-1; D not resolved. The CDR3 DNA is TGTGCCAGCATGGATCTGAATGAGCAGTTCTTC. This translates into CASMDLNEQFF.